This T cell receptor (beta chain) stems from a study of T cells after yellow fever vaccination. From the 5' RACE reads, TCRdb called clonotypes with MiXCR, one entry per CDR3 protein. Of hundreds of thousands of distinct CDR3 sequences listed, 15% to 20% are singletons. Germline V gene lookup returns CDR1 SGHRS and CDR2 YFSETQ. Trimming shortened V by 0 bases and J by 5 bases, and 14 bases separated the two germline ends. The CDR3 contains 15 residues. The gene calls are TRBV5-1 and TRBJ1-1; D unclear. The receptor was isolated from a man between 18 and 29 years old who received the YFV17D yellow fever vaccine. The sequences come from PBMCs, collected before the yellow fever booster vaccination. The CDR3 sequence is CASSLVGVSGTEAFF. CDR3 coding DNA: TGCGCCAGCAGCTTGGTTGGCGTTTCTGGTACTGAAGCTTTCTTT.